This section outlines one T cell receptor (beta chain) sequence together with its context. Its matching antigen is unknown. The CDR3 runs 16 residues. V lost 0 bases and J lost 0, with 9 bases in between. The germline V gene encodes CDR1 PRHDT and CDR2 FYEKMQ (reference sequence). This specimen comes from a study of shared clonotypes between healthy human individuals. Study-wide results and caveats: Non-shared clonotypes were found to have lower generation probabilities than the clonotypes that were shared by all four of the sorted-subset donors.

Assay used: immunoSEQ multiplex PCR; TCRdb lists only in-frame clones, some missing. Here the sample spans roughly 2,000,000 clones, less than 95% being singletons. Positive CCR7 selection of CD45RO-negative cells yielded the naive CD8 cells, and terminally differentiated effector memory CD45RA+ cells were excluded. Source material: naive CD8+ T cells sorted from blood. The chain combines TRBV13 with TRBJ1-3; no firm D call. The TCR comes from a man younger than 35 in good health. Here the CDR3 DNA reads TGTGCCAGCAGCTTAGGTGGACCTTTCTCTGGAAACACCATATATTTT. Its translation is CASSLGGPFSGNTIYF.